The T cell receptor beta chain described here comes from a study of T cell repertoires in cytomegalovirus infection. Across the whole study: Public TCR beta signatures indicated both CMV infection and matching HLA type.

On this clonotype itself: Its antigen is currently unknown.

Germline CDR1 is MGHDK and CDR2 is SYGVNS. The CDR3 covers 18 residues. Trimming pared 0 bases from V and 5 bases from J, leaving 22 bases between. MiXCR, run by TCRdb on the reads, gives a single entry per CDR3 protein. The table records about 63,000 distinct CDR3 sequences, around 20% of them present only once. This receptor was obtained from a human donor in good health (CMV status not recorded). Some clones in this sample may be carry-over from other donors' samples. The chain couples TRBV25-1 to TRBJ1-2; a weak D match, TRBD1 (5 bases). Sample: CD8+ T cells from cultured PBMCs, taken from culture after CMV antigen stimulation. The chain's CDR3 is CASSEYKRGTEEPYGYTF. The CDR3 nucleotides are TGTGCCAGCAGTGAATATAAACGAGGGACCGAGGAACCTTATGGCTACACCTTC.